The clone carrying this TCR beta chain was found a few times. No antigen is known for it. Clones were sequenced by immunoSEQ multiplex PCR, and TCRdb holds only the in-frame ones, with some missing. The repertoire includes about 68,000 clones, about 88% of them detected once, and around 3.7% sits in the top ten. The CDR3 has 13 amino acids. Germline CDR1 MNHEY, CDR2 SMNVEV (reference sequence). V lost 6 bases, J lost 7 bases, and 15 bases lay in between. Time point meaning: after neoadjuvant nivolumab, at surgical resection. Analysis of PBMCs was direct, with no culture step. The data were taken from a study of neoadjuvant anti-PD-1 for oral cavity cancer. Findings and limits, study-wide: PBMC Gini-index clonality exceeded responders' in non-responders post-nivolumab.

Sequencing used PBMCs, obtained after nivolumab (anti-PD-1) treatment. The rearrangement links TRBV27 to TRBJ1-1, with D unresolved. The sequence derives from a person aged 35-79 years with oral cavity squamous cell carcinoma. CDR3 DNA sequence: TGTGCCAGCAGCGGAGGGTTATCCTATGAAGCTTTCTTT. Translating it yields CASSGGLSYEAFF.